Below, 29 T cell receptor beta chains from the same sample are listed, as sequenced in a study of cytomegalovirus exposure and HLA in healthy donors. The PCR was carried out with 60 Vbeta primers and 13 Jbeta primers. Assay used: immunoSEQ multiplex PCR; TCRdb lists only in-frame clones, some missing. Of roughly 130,000 clones listed, around 9% were seen once; the top ten hold 5.5%. Material for sequencing was PBMCs. The receptors here all came from a middle-aged man in good health and CMV-seronegative.

This rearrangement joins TRBV11-2 to TRBJ2-1; 10 nucleotides agree with TRBD2. The V gene's germline CDR1 is SGHAT and CDR2 FQNNGV. The V gene end was trimmed by 5 bases and the J gene end by 1 base; junction bases not matched to a gene: 11. This CDR3 is built from 18 residues. CDR3 sequence (DNA): TGTGCCAGCAGCCCATCTAGCGGGGGCCTATTATCCTACAATGAGCAGTTCTTC. Encoded protein: CASSPSSGGLLSYNEQFF.

In this sample, this clone turned up a few times. The chain recombines TRBV7-8 with TRBJ1-5; 7 bases align to TRBD1. This CDR3 has 13 amino acids. Germline V gene sequence: CDR1 SGHVS, CDR2 FQNEAQ. Germline trimming cut 4 bases from V and 5 bases from J; bases unmatched to any gene: 2. The CDR3 reads CASSSGGYQPQHF. The CDR3 DNA sequence: TGTGCCAGCAGCTCAGGGGGTTATCAGCCCCAGCATTTT.

About this clone itself: Germline and junction disagree at one end, which may indicate a read error. CDR3 amino acids: CASRLDRGNQETQYF. CDR3 nucleotide sequence: TGTGCCAGCAGGTTGGACAGGGGGAATCAAGAGACCCAGTACTTC. The V gene is TRBV5-6, the J gene TRBJ2-5; 10 bases are a match to TRBD1. The CDR3 is 15 amino acids. Germline lookup yields CDR1 SGHDT and CDR2 YYEEEE.

The chain employs TRBV11-2 and TRBJ1-1; the D is unclear. The CDR3 runs 14 residues. Germline assignment: CDR1 SGHAT and CDR2 FQNNGV. Trimming removed 3 bases from V and 1 base from J, with 9 bases in between. DNA for the CDR3: TGTGCCAGCAGCTTTTCAGGTTCGAACACTGAAGCTTTCTTT. Encoded protein: CASSFSGSNTEAFF.

V gene TRBV7-9 combines with J gene TRBJ2-1, with 13 nucleotides matching TRBD2. CDR1 is SEHNR, CDR2 FQNEAQ, per germline (reference sequence). The CDR3 has 15 residues. V shed 7 bases and J 9 bases; nucleotides not matched to a gene: 9. CDR3 loop: CASNLGLAGEGEQFF. In DNA, the CDR3 is TGTGCCAGCAACCTAGGACTAGCGGGGGAGGGTGAGCAGTTCTTC.

This clone came up a few times. J is TRBJ2-5 and V is TRBV29-1; 15 bases match TRBD2. The CDR3 sequence is 16 residues long. J was trimmed by 1 base and V by 7 bases; bases with no gene match: 7. The germline V gene encodes CDR1 SQVTM and CDR2 ANQGSEA. For the CDR3, the DNA is TGCAGCGCCCGGGGGACTAGCGGGGGGTTCCAAGAGACCCAGTACTTC. This codes for CSARGTSGGFQETQYF.

This clone was found a few times. The chain is built from TRBV5-1 and TRBJ2-7; maybe TRBD1 (7 bases). The V end was cut by 3 bases, the J end by 0 bases, with 13 bases between. This CDR3 comprises 15 residues. Per germline, CDR1 SGHRS and CDR2 YFSETQ. CDR3 in amino acids: CASSYGGTVSYEQYF. The CDR3 region has the DNA TGCGCCAGCAGCTATGGGGGGACAGTCTCCTACGAGCAGTACTTC. The full variable domain, its missing parts supplied by reference TRBV5-1 and TRBJ2-7, is KAGVTQTPRYLIKTRGQQVTLSCSPISGHRSVSWYQQTPGQGLQFLFEYFSETQRNKGNFPGRFSGRQFSNSRSEMNVSTLELGDSALYLCASSYGGTVSYEQYFGPGTRLTVT.

This chain uses TRBV5-1 with TRBJ2-2; D not certain. The CDR3 spans 13 residues. The ends were cut back, 4 bases at V and 4 bases at J, with 8 bases in the middle. Germline loops: CDR1 SGHRS, CDR2 YFSETQ. CDR3 loop: CASSDDFTGELFF. The CDR3 DNA reads TGCGCCAGCAGCGACGACTTCACCGGGGAGCTGTTTTTT.

A few counts support this clone. This chain links TRBV9 with TRBJ1-2; 7 nucleotides agree with TRBD1. The J segment lost 2 bases and the V segment lost 2 bases, leaving 3 bases of the junction unmatched. The CDR3 is made up of 14 amino acids. Germline CDR1 reads SGDLS; CDR2 reads YYNGEE. The CDR3 protein is CASSVSTGNYGYTF. The CDR3 DNA is TGTGCCAGCAGCGTTTCGACAGGGAACTATGGCTACACCTTC.

Only a few counts were recorded for this clone. This rearrangement joins TRBV5-6 to TRBJ2-7, with 9 positions matching TRBD1. J gave up 0 bases and V 4 bases, and 5 bases lay outside the gene matches. Germline CDR1 reads SGHDT; CDR2 reads YYEEEE. The CDR3 extends over 15 amino acids. CDR3 nucleotides: TGTGCCAGCAGCCGGGACAGGGCCCTCTCCTACGAGCAGTACTTC. Translation gives CASSRDRALSYEQYF.

The chain links TRBV7-3 to TRBJ2-5; TRBD2 is a possible D gene (6 bases). From germline, CDR1 is SGHTA and CDR2 FQGTGA. The germline V and J ends were trimmed by 5 bases and 4 bases, with 14 bases remaining between them. The CDR3 runs to 14 residues. The CDR3 nucleotides read TGTGCCAGCAGCCCTTTCGGGGGAGGAGAGACCCAGTACTTC. It yields the protein CASSPFGGGETQYF. Full variable domain (missing parts from reference TRBV7-3 and TRBJ2-5): GAGVSQTPSNKVTEKGKYVELRCDPISGHTALYWYRQSLGQGPEFLIYFQGTGAADDSGLPNDRFFAVRPEGSVSTLKIQRTERGDSAVYLCASSPFGGGETQYFGPGTRLLVL.

This clone has a handful of counts. This chain connects TRBV2 to TRBJ1-2, with 7 bases lining up with TRBD1. Germline loops: CDR1 SNHLY, CDR2 FYNNEI. The J segment lost 2 bases and the V segment lost 7 bases, leaving 13 bases of the junction unmatched. There are 16 residues in the CDR3. As DNA, the CDR3 is TGTGCCAGCAAAGAGAGCTTGGGACAGAGAAACTATGGCTACACCTTC. The encoded protein is CASKESLGQRNYGYTF.

The J gene is TRBJ2-7, the V gene TRBV9; 7 bases line up with TRBD1. Per the germline V gene, CDR1 is SGDLS and CDR2 is YYNGEE. Unmatched junction bases numbered 6, after V lost 3 bases and J lost 3 bases. This CDR3 comprises 14 residues. In nucleotides, the CDR3 is TGTGCCAGCAGCGCCACGAACAGGGGCTACGAGCAGTACTTC. Protein sequence: CASSATNRGYEQYF.

This clone was counted many times. The V call is TRBV10-3, the J call TRBJ2-2; TRBD1 aligns across 9 bases. CDR1 and CDR2 (germline): ENHRY, SYGVKD. This CDR3 comprises 14 residues. Unmatched junction bases numbered 2, after V lost 6 bases and J lost 3 bases. The CDR3 DNA reads as TGTGCCATCAGAAGACAGGGGGACACCGGGGAGCTGTTTTTT. Translation: CAIRRQGDTGELFF.

This clone was recorded a few times. The chain employs TRBV5-1 and TRBJ2-7; 7 nucleotides align to TRBD1. CDR1 is SGHRS, CDR2 YFSETQ, per germline. V shed 5 bases, J shed 2 bases, and the junction held 7 bases outside the gene matches. CDR3 length: 14 amino acids. CDR3 in DNA: TGCGCCAGCAGAACTCCGGGACAGACCTACGAGCAGTACTTC. The encoded protein is CASRTPGQTYEQYF.

The chain is built from TRBV4-1 and TRBJ2-7; tentatively, D is TRBD1 (5 bases). CDR3 length: 13 amino acids. V dropped 4 bases and J dropped 3 bases, with 10 bases sitting between them. In germline, CDR1 is MGHRA, CDR2 YSYEKL. CDR3 loop: CASSRFRDYEQYF. CDR3 DNA: TGCGCCAGCAGCCGTTTCAGGGACTACGAGCAGTACTTC.

This clone appeared once. The genes are TRBV5-8 and TRBJ1-1, with TRBD1 matching 8 bases. The CDR3 has 14 residues. J gave up 7 bases and V 4 bases, and 9 bases lay outside the gene matches. CDR1 is SGHTS and CDR2 is YDEGEE in the germline V gene. The CDR3 protein is CASSRTGTNGEAFF. CDR3 coding DNA: TGTGCCAGCAGCAGGACAGGGACAAATGGTGAAGCTTTCTTT.

The V and J genes are TRBV5-8 and TRBJ1-6; D remains unclear. Germline V gene data show CDR1 as SGHTS and CDR2 as YDEGEE. Trimming removed 4 bases from V and 0 bases from J, with 8 bases in between. The CDR3 is 15 amino acids. DNA of the CDR3: TGTGCCAGCAGCCCCGTCCGCTCCTATAATTCACCCCTCCACTTT. Its translation is CASSPVRSYNSPLHF.

This clone has more than one count but fewer than ten. The rearrangement uses TRBV2 and TRBJ2-5; the D is unclear. V was cut by 5 bases and J by 5 bases, with 12 bases left in between. The CDR3 loop spans 13 amino acids. In germline, CDR1 is SNHLY, CDR2 FYNNEI. DNA of the CDR3: TGTGCCAGCAGTACCTTCCGGTGGGAGACCCAGTACTTC. Translating gives CASSTFRWETQYF.

The J gene is TRBJ1-2, the V gene TRBV6-1; 7 bases map to TRBD1. V shed 4 bases, J shed 4 bases, and the junction held 9 bases outside the gene matches. This CDR3 is built from 15 residues. Germline CDR1 reads MNHNS; CDR2 reads SASEGT. In DNA, the CDR3 is TGTGCCAGCAGTGTCAACCCCGGGACAGCCTATGGCTACACCTTC. This codes for CASSVNPGTAYGYTF.

The chain employs TRBV6-1 and TRBJ1-1; the D is unclear. Germline CDR1 MNHNS, CDR2 SASEGT. This CDR3 is built from 14 residues. V lost 2 bases, J lost 5 bases, and 12 bases lay in between. The CDR3 loop is CASSEIHGGTEAFF. The CDR3, as DNA: TGTGCCAGCAGTGAAATTCACGGAGGTACTGAAGCTTTCTTT.

With regard to this clone: The junction departs from the called germline gene at one end, perhaps through a read error. V usage is TRBV27 and J usage is TRBJ2-1; 8 nucleotides agree with TRBD1. CDR1 is MNHEY and CDR2 is SMNVEV in the germline V gene (reference sequence). This CDR3 has 12 amino acids. CDR3 sequence reads: CASRDRTEEQFF. In DNA form, the CDR3 reads TGTGCGAGCAGGGACAGGACGGAGGAGCAGTTCTTC.

The J gene is TRBJ1-2, the V gene TRBV5-4; D is possibly TRBD1 (6 bases). The germline gives CDR1 SGHNT, CDR2 YYREEE (reference sequence). This CDR3 region has 13 residues. V was shortened by 0 bases and J by 4 bases, with 7 bases between the two germline ends. The CDR3 DNA reads TGTGCCAGCAGCTTGGGACAGGTCTATGGCTACACCTTC. Protein sequence: CASSLGQVYGYTF. Variable domain in full (rest from reference TRBV5-4 and TRBJ1-2): ETGVTQSPTHLIKTRGQQVTLRCSSQSGHNTVSWYQQALGQGPQFIFQYYREEENGRGNFPPRFSGLQFPNYSSELNVNALELDDSALYLCASSLGQVYGYTFGSGTRLTVV.

This clone was counted only a few times. The J gene is TRBJ1-4, the V gene TRBV19, with 8 bases identical to TRBD1. The CDR3 has 14 residues. Losses at the gene ends were 1 base for V and 5 bases for J; bases not matched to a gene: 0. Germline V gene sequence: CDR1 LNHDA, CDR2 SQIVND (reference sequence). CDR3: CASSIGTGNEKLFF. In DNA form, the CDR3 reads TGTGCCAGTAGTATAGGGACAGGGAATGAAAAACTGTTTTTT.

This clone was recorded a few times. The chain has TRBV5-1 and TRBJ1-1; tentatively, D is TRBD1 (5 bases). This CDR3 is 10 amino acids long. The germline V gene has CDR1 SGHRS and CDR2 YFSETQ. Trimming removed 10 bases from V and 11 bases from J, with 15 bases in between. The CDR3 loop reads CAGGGRGAFF. CDR3 nucleotide sequence: TGCGCCGGCGGGGGACGAGGGGCTTTCTTT.

V usage is TRBV7-3 and J usage is TRBJ1-1, with D perhaps matching TRBD1 (5 bases). The CDR3 has 15 amino acids. Trimming removed 1 base at V and 0 bases at J, with 9 bases between. The germline CDR1 and CDR2 sequences are SGHTA and FQGTGA. DNA of the CDR3: TGTGCCAGCAGCTTAAGTAGACAGCTGAACACTGAAGCTTTCTTT. This translates into CASSLSRQLNTEAFF.

Regarding this clone: The sample has other DNA sequences that encode this CDR3 too. V usage is TRBV6-5 and J usage is TRBJ1-4; tentative D call: TRBD1 (5 bases). The ends were cut back, 4 bases at V and 7 bases at J, with 19 bases in the middle. This CDR3 is 16 amino acids long. Germline loops: CDR1 MNHEY, CDR2 SVGAGI. The CDR3 loop is CASSSRLGGGPEKLFF. In DNA form, the CDR3 reads TGTGCCAGCAGTTCGCGCCTTGGGGGAGGCCCTGAAAAACTGTTTTTT.

The chain uses TRBV4-2 and TRBJ1-5, with 8 positions matching TRBD1. Per the germline V gene, CDR1 is LGHNA and CDR2 is YNFKEQ. The CDR3 loop spans 14 amino acids. The junction had 3 bases not matched to a gene; V was cut back by 5 bases and J by 3 bases. The CDR3 sequence is CASSETGDNQPQHF. The DNA of the CDR3 is TGTGCCAGCAGCGAGACAGGGGACAATCAGCCCCAGCATTTT.

Only a few counts were recorded for this clone. The chain links TRBV9 to TRBJ2-3, with 7 bases identical to TRBD2. The ends lost 0 bases at V and 2 bases at J; junction bases unmatched: 3. This CDR3 contains 15 residues. CDR1 is SGDLS and CDR2 is YYNGEE in the germline V gene. CDR3 region: CASSVEGRATDTQYF. In DNA, the CDR3 is TGTGCCAGCAGCGTAGAGGGGAGGGCCACAGATACGCAGTATTTT.